Shown below are 9 T cell receptor beta chains from a single sample sequenced in a study of T cell repertoires in cytomegalovirus infection. MiXCR, applied by TCRdb to the reads, yields one record per CDR3 protein. The sample carries 310,000 or so distinct CDR3 sequences, 20% to 30% recorded once. Input material: PBMCs. The receptor source for this set is a human donor in good health (CMV status not recorded). Some clones in this sample may be carry-over from other donors' samples.

In its sample, this clonotype was seen a few times. V gene TRBV30 combines with J gene TRBJ1-1; D is unclear. The ends were cut back, 3 bases at V and 0 bases at J, with 8 bases in the middle. CDR3 length: 13 amino acids. Germline V lookup: CDR1 GTSNPN, CDR2 SVGIG (reference sequence). CDR3 protein: CAWRRSMNTEAFF. Written as DNA, the CDR3 is TGTGCCTGGAGACGCAGCATGAACACTGAAGCTTTCTTT.

This chain links TRBV20-1 with TRBJ2-5; a possible D gene is TRBD2 (5 bases). The CDR3 totals 14 residues. Germline assignment: CDR1 DFQATT and CDR2 SNEGSKA (reference sequence). Trimming removed 0 bases at V and 5 bases at J, with 13 bases between. The CDR3: CSARDRRGSETQYF. For the CDR3, the DNA is TGCAGTGCTAGAGATAGGCGAGGGTCGGAGACCCAGTACTTC.

A few counts support this clonotype. The rearrangement uses TRBV10-3 and TRBJ2-3, with TRBD2 matching over 10 bases. The CDR3 sequence is 16 residues long. V lost 6 bases, J lost 6 bases, and 12 bases stayed unmatched. Per germline, CDR1 ENHRY and CDR2 SYGVKD. The CDR3 loop is CAISSFGAGGRDTQYF. The CDR3 DNA reads TGTGCCATCAGCTCCTTCGGAGCGGGGGGGCGCGATACGCAGTATTTT.

This clonotype was counted only a few times. The V call is TRBV6-5, the J call TRBJ2-5, with a weak D call TRBD2 (7 bases). The CDR3 has 17 residues. Between the trimmed V and J ends, which lost 2 bases and 2 bases, there was a span of 18 bases. Germline V gene data show CDR1 as MNHEY and CDR2 as SVGAGI. The CDR3 sequence: CASSYRGGGRGQETQYF. DNA for the CDR3: TGTGCCAGCAGTTACCGAGGGGGGGGGCGAGGTCAAGAGACCCAGTACTTC.

This clonotype was seen ten or more times. CDR3 in DNA: TGTGCCAGCAGCTTAGAAGGTTACACAGATACGCAGTATTTT. Amino acids: CASSLEGYTDTQYF. The V gene is TRBV7-6, the J gene TRBJ2-3; D call uncertain. Trimming stripped 1 base from V and 2 bases from J, with 7 bases between. This CDR3 comprises 14 residues. CDR1 and CDR2 (germline): SGHVS, FNYEAQ.

This clonotype was seen more than once but under ten times. The chain employs TRBV5-5 and TRBJ2-5; TRBD1 agrees at 9 bases. The CDR3 length is 14 residues. With 3 bases clipped from V and 4 bases from J, the junction kept 4 bases outside the gene matches. Germline CDR1 and CDR2: SGHKS and YYEKEE (reference sequence). The CDR3 nucleotides read TGTGCCAGCAGCTCAACAGGGGGCGGAGAGACCCAGTACTTC. It specifies CASSSTGGGETQYF.

The J gene is TRBJ1-5, the V gene TRBV12-3 or TRBV12-4, with 8 bases fitting TRBD1. The CDR3 runs to 12 residues. V lost 7 bases and J lost 7; bases outside the gene matches: 3. Here the CDR3 DNA reads TGTGCCAGCACTACAGGGGGGCAGCCCCAGCATTTT. It yields the protein CASTTGGQPQHF.

This clonotype was recorded once. This rearrangement joins TRBV30 to TRBJ1-1; no clear D gene. Germline assignment: CDR1 GTSNPN and CDR2 SVGIG (reference sequence). V dropped 0 bases and J dropped 3 bases, with 8 bases sitting between them. The CDR3 has 13 residues. In DNA form, the CDR3 reads TGTGCCTGGAGTGTAAGGGAACACACTGAAGCTTTCTTT. It translates to CAWSVREHTEAFF.

This clonotype was counted once. CDR3 sequence: CASSLGGPGANQPQHF. The CDR3 coding sequence is TGTGCCAGCAGCCTAGGTGGCCCGGGGGCAAATCAGCCCCAGCATTTT. The chain joins TRBV27 to TRBJ1-5, with D possibly matching TRBD1 (6 bases). Trimming removed 6 bases from V and 4 bases from J, with 19 bases in between. Per germline, CDR1 MNHEY and CDR2 SMNVEV (reference sequence). This CDR3 is 16 amino acids long.